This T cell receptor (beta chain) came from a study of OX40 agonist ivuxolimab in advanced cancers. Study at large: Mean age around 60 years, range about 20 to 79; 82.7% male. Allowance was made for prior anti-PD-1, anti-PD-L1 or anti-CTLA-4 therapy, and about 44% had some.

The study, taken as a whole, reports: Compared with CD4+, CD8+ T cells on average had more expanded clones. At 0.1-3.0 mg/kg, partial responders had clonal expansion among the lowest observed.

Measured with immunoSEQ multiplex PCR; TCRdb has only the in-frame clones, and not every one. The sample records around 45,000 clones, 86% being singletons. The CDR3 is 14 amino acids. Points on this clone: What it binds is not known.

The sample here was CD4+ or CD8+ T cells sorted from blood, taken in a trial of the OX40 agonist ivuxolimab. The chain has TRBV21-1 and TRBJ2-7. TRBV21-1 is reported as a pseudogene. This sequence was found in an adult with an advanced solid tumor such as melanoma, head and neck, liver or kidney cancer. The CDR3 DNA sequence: TGTGCCAGCAGCAACAGAGGGGACGGATACGAGCAGTACTTC. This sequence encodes CASSNRGDGYEQYF.